This T cell receptor (beta chain) was captured by sequencing in a study of T cells after yellow fever vaccination (dated by TCRdb to between 2017 and 2020). Regarding the research as a whole: The SMART-Seq v4 Ultra Low Input RNA kit was used to prepare libraries from fractions with low cell numbers. Blood samples were taken at several timepoints before and after primary and secondary immunization, and bulk PBMC replicates and cell subsets were isolated. To track T-cell clones before and after primary and booster YFV17D yellow fever vaccination, bulk TCR alpha and beta repertoires were sequenced longitudinally. Two healthy male donors made up the cohort, one aged 18 to 29 years and the other aged 30 to 40 years. General findings and caveats noted by the study authors: Most clones expanded after primary vaccination were re-detected after the booster (about 95% of CD4 and approximately 85% of CD8), suggesting broad memory maintenance. Computational filtering was needed because FACS-sorted repertoires could contain abundant contaminating clonotypes from the bulk population. A small share of clonotypes occurred in both CD4 and CD8 compartments, likely arising from convergent recombination. Compared with the primary T-cell response, the secondary T-cell response was weaker but faster, peaking on day 5 rather than day 15. The study included only two donors, which limits how far the findings can be generalized.

The sample's treatment or condition, from its label and the paper: live attenuated yellow fever vaccine strain. At each blood-draw timepoint, two biological replicates of bulk PBMCs were collected. PBMCs were isolated from peripheral blood using a standard Ficoll-Paque protocol. TriZol was used to extract RNA from bulk PBMCs, from CD4 and CD8 fractions, and from dextramer-positive and dextramer-negative fractions. TCR cDNA was synthesized by 5'RACE template switching, through which a universal primer site and unique molecular identifiers were introduced. Priming of cDNA synthesis was performed from both the TCR alpha and TCR beta constant segments. Libraries were amplified in two PCR steps, with sample barcodes and sequencing adapters added in the second step. Libraries were sequenced on Illumina HiSeq 2500 (2x100 bp) or NovaSeq (2x150 bp). In the original analysis: MIGEC handled demultiplexing of reads and collapsing into UMI consensus sequences, while MiXCR performed V(D)J alignment. Vaccine-responding clonotypes were identified with edgeR using replicate PBMC samples, with FDR below 0.01 and a log2 fold change above 5 up to day 15 being required. CD4 or CD8 identity was assigned to each bulk clonotype according to whether the clonotype was present at higher abundance in the sequenced CD4 repertoire or the sequenced CD8 repertoire. Using fastp at Q25 and MiXCR, TCRdb reprocessed the public reads and kept productive beta chains. Every distinct CDR3 protein forms one entry, paired with its most common genes and DNA. The V and J calls were not made by the authors but by TCRdb's processing. The sample table shows about 370,000 distinct CDR3 sequences, and around 10% are seen once. In total, the top ten clones hold 18% of the sample.

With respect to this clonotype: Its cognate antigen has yet to be identified. No much larger clone exists at a distance of one base, and base qualities are not known.

The cysteine opens and the phenylalanine closes a CDR3 of 16 amino acids. Solely the CDR3 DNA is kept, with 48 bases framed from the first base. Ends trimmed: V by 5 bases, J by 3 bases; bases unmatched to a gene: 7. CDR1 and CDR2 (MGHRA, YSYEKL) derive from the germline V gene. The chain was built from TRBV4-1 and TRBJ2-2, with 9 bases aligning to TRBD1. The sequence derives from a man aged 18 to 29 who received the YFV17D yellow fever vaccine. Here the sequenced sample was PBMCs, taken on the day of the first yellow fever vaccination. The CDR3 reads CASSYRTGADTGELFF. In nucleotides, the sequence is TGCGCCAGCAGCTATAGGACAGGGGCGGACACCGGGGAGCTGTTTTTT.